The sequence of this TCR beta chain was determined in a study of blood T cell repertoires in COVID-19. Study-level background: Samples representing acute and convalescent COVID-19 were sourced from the United States, Italy and Spain. Sources were T cells, B-cell-depleted T cells, or PBMCs; the material itself was cDNA or gDNA.

The J segment lost 5 bases and the V segment lost 4 bases, leaving 11 bases of the junction unmatched. This CDR3 is built from 16 residues. Germline V gives CDR1 MDHEN, CDR2 SYDVKM. Per the authors' pipeline: Estimated nucleated cell counts came from reference gene primer amplification. Sequenced by immunoSEQ multiplex PCR; TCRdb stores in-frame clones only, minus some. V and J calls and clone size are those listed in that table; D and trimming were worked out from the DNA. The sample carries 35,000 to 40,000 clones, 88% recorded once. The chain links TRBV28 to TRBJ2-3; 8 bases align to TRBD2. The clonotype originates from a man in his sixties or seventies with acute or convalescent COVID-19. The sequenced material came from peripheral blood. The CDR3 sequence: CASSSTPGRDLDTQYF. The DNA of the CDR3 is TGTGCCAGCAGTTCCACCCCCGGGAGGGACCTAGATACGCAGTATTTT.